Presented here are 15 T cell receptor beta chains from one specimen sequenced in a study of control samples from healthy donors and cancer patients. Profiling relied on immunoSEQ multiplex PCR, and the TCRdb table lists in-frame clones only, not all of them. The sample lists about 95,000 clones; around four fifths were seen once. Sequencing input: blood. These receptor sequences come from a man under 40 in good health.

The chain couples TRBV6-1 to TRBJ1-5; no definite D call. The CDR3 sequence is 15 residues long. Germline V CDR1 and CDR2: MNHNS, SASEGT. Trimming shortened V by 3 bases and J by 3 bases, and 12 bases separated the two germline ends. The CDR3 nucleotides are TGTGCCAGCAGTGACAAATCAGGAGCCAATCAGCCCCAGCATTTT. Its protein product is CASSDKSGANQPQHF.

This clone was seen a few times. The V gene is TRBV29-1, the J gene TRBJ2-1; the match to TRBD1 covers 10 bases. In germline, CDR1 is SQVTM, CDR2 ANQGSEA. Trimming took 4 bases from V and 8 from J; bases not matched to a gene: 5. This CDR3 is built from 13 residues. CDR3 amino acids: CSVAPDRGDEQFF. CDR3 coding DNA: TGCAGCGTTGCCCCGGACAGGGGGGATGAGCAGTTCTTC.

V is TRBV3-1 (or the pseudogene TRBV3-2) and J is TRBJ2-7; D is possibly TRBD2 (5 bases). Trimming removed 0 bases at V and 3 bases at J, with 12 bases between. The CDR3 is made up of 15 amino acids. Germline V CDR1 and CDR2: LGHDT, YNNKEL (reference sequence). DNA of the CDR3: TGTGCCAGCAGCCAAGACGGGCCTCGGGACTACGAGCAGTACTTC. As protein: CASSQDGPRDYEQYF.

This rearrangement joins TRBV7-4 to TRBJ2-7, with a possible D match to TRBD1 (6 bases). Trimming removed 5 bases at V and 7 bases at J, with 21 bases between. Germline loops: CDR1 SGHVT, CDR2 SQSDAQ. This CDR3 contains 15 residues. The CDR3 protein is CASSPQSLTGGEQYF. CDR3 DNA sequence: TGTGCCAGCAGCCCCCAATCACTGACAGGCGGGGAGCAGTACTTC.

This chain joins TRBV5-1 and TRBJ2-1; 13 nucleotides match TRBD2. V lost 7 bases and J lost 4; bases outside the gene matches: 5. This CDR3 comprises 15 residues. CDR1 is SGHRS and CDR2 is YFSETQ in the germline V gene. The CDR3 here is CASAATSGGYNEQFF. The CDR3 DNA is TGCGCCAGCGCTGCGACTAGCGGGGGGTACAATGAGCAGTTCTTC.

This clone was recorded a few times. The rearrangement joins TRBV3-1 (or the pseudogene TRBV3-2) to TRBJ1-6, with no clear D. The CDR3 contains 15 residues. CDR1 and CDR2 from the germline V gene are LGHDT and YNNKEL (reference sequence). V was shortened by 1 base and J by 8 bases, with 12 bases between the two germline ends. In DNA, the CDR3 is TGTGCCAGCAGCCAAGGTGGGAGCGGGTATTCACCCCTCCACTTT. Translated, it gives CASSQGGSGYSPLHF.

This rearrangement joins TRBV5-1 to TRBJ1-1, with D tentatively TRBD1 (5 bases). Germline V gene data show CDR1 as SGHRS and CDR2 as YFSETQ. Trimming shortened V by 5 bases and J by 3 bases, and 17 bases separated the two germline ends. The CDR3 loop spans 15 amino acids. DNA for the CDR3: TGCGCCAGCAGGCGTATGACAGAAGTCTACACTGAAGCTTTCTTT. Its protein is CASRRMTEVYTEAFF.

This clone has just a few counts. The J gene is TRBJ2-5, the V gene TRBV6-2 or TRBV6-3; D possibly uses TRBD1 or TRBD2 (5 bases each). The length of the CDR3 is 12 residues. Germline V CDR1 and CDR2: MNHEY, SVGEGT. The V gene lost 4 bases and the J gene lost 4 bases, with 7 bases spanning the gap. Here the CDR3 DNA reads TGTGCCAGCAGTTGGGGACGAGAGACCCAGTACTTC. Its protein is CASSWGRETQYF.

The chain joins TRBV5-6 to TRBJ2-3; TRBD2 aligns across 9 bases. V lost 6 bases, J lost 5 bases, and 13 bases stayed unmatched. The germline V gene has CDR1 SGHDT and CDR2 YYEEEE. This CDR3 region has 16 residues. CDR3 sequence (DNA): TGTGCCAGCACCTTAGGTCCAGCGGGGGGCCAAGATACGCAGTATTTT. The encoded protein is CASTLGPAGGQDTQYF.

The chain carries TRBV7-2 and TRBJ2-7; 10 nucleotides align to TRBD1. CDR1 is SGHTA and CDR2 is FQGNSA in the germline V gene. The CDR3 length is 15 residues. The ends lost 2 bases at V and 6 bases at J; junction bases unmatched: 7. The CDR3 DNA reads TGTGCCAGCAGCTTAAGGGGACAGGGGCTCGGCGAGCAGTACTTC. Protein sequence: CASSLRGQGLGEQYF.

The chain carries TRBV11-2 and TRBJ1-1, with D uncertain. The CDR3 extends over 15 amino acids. V was cut by 1 base and J by 1 base, with 10 bases left in between. Looked up from germline, CDR1 is SGHAT and CDR2 is FQNNGV. CDR3 region: CASSLGQIRNTEAFF. The CDR3 region has the DNA TGTGCCAGCAGCTTAGGTCAAATTAGGAACACTGAAGCTTTCTTT. The full variable domain, rest sourced from reference TRBV11-2 and TRBJ1-1, is EAGVAQSPRYKIIEKRQSVAFWCNPISGHATLYWYQQILGQGPKLLIQFQNNGVVDDSQLPKDRFSAERLKGVDSTLKIQPAKLEDSAVYLCASSLGQIRNTEAFFGQGTRLTVV.

The V call is TRBV3-1 (or the pseudogene TRBV3-2), the J call TRBJ2-6; D possibly corresponds to TRBD1 (5 bases). V lost 5 bases and J lost 0, with 11 bases in between. This CDR3 contains 16 residues. The germline V gene encodes CDR1 LGHDT and CDR2 YNNKEL (reference sequence). CDR3 nucleotide sequence: TGTGCCAGCAGCAGGGGCCTTCCCTCTGGGGCCAACGTCCTGACTTTC. Translation: CASSRGLPSGANVLTF.

This clone has a handful of counts. The chain uses TRBV12-3 or TRBV12-4 and TRBJ2-7; possibly TRBD1 or TRBD2 for D (5 bases each). The CDR3 consists of 12 residues. V lost 4 bases, J lost 9 bases, and 13 bases lay in between. CDR3 DNA: TGTGCCAGCAGTTCTGGTGGGGCGGGGCAGTACTTC. Translating it yields CASSSGGAGQYF.

This clone was recorded once. This chain connects TRBV11-2 to TRBJ2-2; D not resolved. Germline V gene lookup returns CDR1 SGHAT and CDR2 FQNNGV. V was shortened by 5 bases and J by 1 base, with 11 bases between the two germline ends. This CDR3 is built from 15 residues. The chain's CDR3 is CASSQSSRNTGELFF. DNA for the CDR3: TGTGCCAGCAGCCAATCAAGCAGGAACACCGGGGAGCTGTTTTTT.

V is TRBV11-2 and J is TRBJ2-7; 8 bases are a match to TRBD1. In germline, CDR1 is SGHAT, CDR2 FQNNGV. V lost 3 bases to trimming and J lost 4 bases; unmatched junction nucleotides: 8. The CDR3 sequence is 15 residues long. The CDR3 loop reads CASSFAGQVLYEQYF. As DNA, the CDR3 is TGTGCCAGCAGCTTTGCGGGACAGGTTCTATACGAGCAGTACTTC.